This TCR beta chain was captured by sequencing in a study of shared clonotypes between healthy human individuals. At the deep level, the assay was run. Using immunoSEQ multiplex PCR, the repertoire was profiled, and TCRdb retains in-frame clones only, with some absent. The repertoire includes around 1.1 million clones, 77% of them detected once, and over 0.8% sits in the top ten. A remark on this clone: Its antigen is currently unknown.

CDR3 length: 12 residues. Germline V lookup: CDR1 LGHNA, CDR2 YSLEER. V dropped 5 bases and J dropped 8 bases, with 12 bases sitting between them. Whole-study findings and limits: An expected dependence of interdonor clonotype sharing on sequencing depth was noted.

The clonotype comes from a man aged 18 to 35 in good health. Some clones in this sample may be carry-over from other donors' samples. Sample: memory CD4+ T cells from PBMCs. Described subset: CD45RA-negative fraction. The J gene is TRBJ1-2, the V gene TRBV4-3, with D possibly being TRBD1 (5 bases). CDR3 sequence (DNA): TGCGCCAGCAGCGCTACAGGTACGGGCTACACCTTC. As protein: CASSATGTGYTF.